This TCR beta chain was captured by sequencing in a study of cytomegalovirus exposure and HLA in healthy donors. General observations from the study: Cytomegalovirus-associated status was assigned to 150 or so TCR beta chains. Later on, analysis showed that most CMV-associated TCR beta chains appeared to be HLA-restricted. An analysis was carried out later, and it reportedly showed fewer N-insertions in an Asian-associated ancestry cluster than the approximately 610-donor mean.

With respect to this clone: The antigen is unknown.

Healthy donors of bone marrow made up the group. The length of the CDR3 is 15 residues. Trimming removed 0 bases from V and 2 bases from J, with 9 bases in between. Germline V gene sequence: CDR1 MNHEY, CDR2 SMNVEV (reference sequence). This PCR relied on a set of 60 Vbeta primers and 13 Jbeta primers. Data came from immunoSEQ multiplex PCR; TCRdb stores just in-frame clones and leaves some out. The table has about 220,000 clones, approximately 82% seen once. The sample was PBMCs. This TCR derives from a man between 18 and 35 years old in good health and CMV-seronegative. The V and J genes are TRBV27 and TRBJ2-3; the D gene is possibly TRBD1 (5 bases). The CDR3 loop is CASSLSRTYTDTQYF. The DNA for the CDR3 is TGTGCCAGCAGTTTATCGCGGACATACACAGATACGCAGTATTTT.